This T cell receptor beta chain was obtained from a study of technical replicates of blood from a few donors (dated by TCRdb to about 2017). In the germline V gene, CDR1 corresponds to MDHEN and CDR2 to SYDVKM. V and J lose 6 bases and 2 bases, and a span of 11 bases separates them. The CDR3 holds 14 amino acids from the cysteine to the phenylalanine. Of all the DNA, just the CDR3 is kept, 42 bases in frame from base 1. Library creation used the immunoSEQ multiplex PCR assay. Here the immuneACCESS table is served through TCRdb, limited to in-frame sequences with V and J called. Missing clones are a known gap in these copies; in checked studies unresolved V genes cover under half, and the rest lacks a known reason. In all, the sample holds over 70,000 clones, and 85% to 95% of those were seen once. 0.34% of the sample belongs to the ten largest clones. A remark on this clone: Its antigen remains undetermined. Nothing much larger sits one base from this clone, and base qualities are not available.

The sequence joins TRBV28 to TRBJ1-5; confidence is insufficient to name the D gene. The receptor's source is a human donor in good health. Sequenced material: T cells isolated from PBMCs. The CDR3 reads CASSPLPGNQPQHF. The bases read TGTGCCAGCAGCCCACTCCCTGGCAATCAGCCCCAGCATTTT. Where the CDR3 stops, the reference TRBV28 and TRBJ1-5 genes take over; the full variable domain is DVKVTQSSRYLVKRTGEKVFLECVQDMDHENMFWYRQDPGLGLRLIYFSYDVKMKEKGDIPEGYSVSREKKERFSLILESASTNQTSMYLCASSPLPGNQPQHFGDGTRLSIL.